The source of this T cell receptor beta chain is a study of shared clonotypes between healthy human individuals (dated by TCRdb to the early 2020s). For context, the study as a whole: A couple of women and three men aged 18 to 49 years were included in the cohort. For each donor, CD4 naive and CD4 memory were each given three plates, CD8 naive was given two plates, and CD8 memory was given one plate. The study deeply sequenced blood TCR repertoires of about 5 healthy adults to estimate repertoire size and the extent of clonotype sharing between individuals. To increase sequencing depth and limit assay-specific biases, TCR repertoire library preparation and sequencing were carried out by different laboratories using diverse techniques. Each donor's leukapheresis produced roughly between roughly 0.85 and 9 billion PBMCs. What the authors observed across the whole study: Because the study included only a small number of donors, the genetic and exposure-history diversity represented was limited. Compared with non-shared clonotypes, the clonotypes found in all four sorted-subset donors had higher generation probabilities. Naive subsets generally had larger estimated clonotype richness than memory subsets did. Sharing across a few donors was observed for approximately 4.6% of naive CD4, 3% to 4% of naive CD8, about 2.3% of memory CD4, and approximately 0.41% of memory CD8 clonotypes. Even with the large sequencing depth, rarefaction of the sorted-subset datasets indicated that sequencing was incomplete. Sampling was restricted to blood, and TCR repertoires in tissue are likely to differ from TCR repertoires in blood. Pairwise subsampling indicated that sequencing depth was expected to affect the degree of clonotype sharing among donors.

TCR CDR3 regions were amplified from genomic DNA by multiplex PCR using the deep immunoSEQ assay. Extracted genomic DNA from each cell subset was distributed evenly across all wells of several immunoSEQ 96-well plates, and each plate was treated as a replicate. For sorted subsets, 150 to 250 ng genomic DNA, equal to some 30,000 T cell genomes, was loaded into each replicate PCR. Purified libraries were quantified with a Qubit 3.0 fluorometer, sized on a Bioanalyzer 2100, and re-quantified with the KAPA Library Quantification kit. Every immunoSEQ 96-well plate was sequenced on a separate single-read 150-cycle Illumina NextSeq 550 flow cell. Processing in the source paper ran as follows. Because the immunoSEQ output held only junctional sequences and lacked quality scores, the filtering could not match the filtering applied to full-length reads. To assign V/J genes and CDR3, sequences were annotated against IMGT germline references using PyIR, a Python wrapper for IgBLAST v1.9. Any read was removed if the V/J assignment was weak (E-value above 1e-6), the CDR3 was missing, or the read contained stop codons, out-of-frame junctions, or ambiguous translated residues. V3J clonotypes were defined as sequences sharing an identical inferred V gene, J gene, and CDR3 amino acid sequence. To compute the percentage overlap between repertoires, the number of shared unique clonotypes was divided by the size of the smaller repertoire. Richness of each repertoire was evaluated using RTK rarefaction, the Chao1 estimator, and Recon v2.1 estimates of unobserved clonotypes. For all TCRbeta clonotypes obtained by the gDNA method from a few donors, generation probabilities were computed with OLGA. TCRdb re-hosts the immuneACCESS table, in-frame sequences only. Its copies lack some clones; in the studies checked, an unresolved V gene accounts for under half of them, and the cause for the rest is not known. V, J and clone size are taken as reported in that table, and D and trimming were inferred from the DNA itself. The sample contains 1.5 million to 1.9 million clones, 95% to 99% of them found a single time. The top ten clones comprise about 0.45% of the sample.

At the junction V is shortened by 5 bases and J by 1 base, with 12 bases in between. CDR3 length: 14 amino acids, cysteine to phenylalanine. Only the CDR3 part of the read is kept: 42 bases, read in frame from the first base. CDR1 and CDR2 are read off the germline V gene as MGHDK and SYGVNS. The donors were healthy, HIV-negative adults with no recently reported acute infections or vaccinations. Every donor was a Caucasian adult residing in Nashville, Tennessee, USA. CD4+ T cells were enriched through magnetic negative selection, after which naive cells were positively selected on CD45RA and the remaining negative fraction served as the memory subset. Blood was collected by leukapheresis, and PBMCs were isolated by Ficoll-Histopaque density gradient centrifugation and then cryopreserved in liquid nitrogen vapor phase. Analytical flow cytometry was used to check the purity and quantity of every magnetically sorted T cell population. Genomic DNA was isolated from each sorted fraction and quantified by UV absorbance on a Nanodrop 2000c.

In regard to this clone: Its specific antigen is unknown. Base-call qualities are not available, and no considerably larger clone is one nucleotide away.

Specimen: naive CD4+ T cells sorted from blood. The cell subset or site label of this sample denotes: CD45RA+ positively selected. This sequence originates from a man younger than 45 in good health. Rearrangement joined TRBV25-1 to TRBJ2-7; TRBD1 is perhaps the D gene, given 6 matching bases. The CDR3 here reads CASSTTQGSYEQYF. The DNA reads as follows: TGTGCCAGCAGTACTACACAGGGTTCCTACGAGCAGTACTTC.